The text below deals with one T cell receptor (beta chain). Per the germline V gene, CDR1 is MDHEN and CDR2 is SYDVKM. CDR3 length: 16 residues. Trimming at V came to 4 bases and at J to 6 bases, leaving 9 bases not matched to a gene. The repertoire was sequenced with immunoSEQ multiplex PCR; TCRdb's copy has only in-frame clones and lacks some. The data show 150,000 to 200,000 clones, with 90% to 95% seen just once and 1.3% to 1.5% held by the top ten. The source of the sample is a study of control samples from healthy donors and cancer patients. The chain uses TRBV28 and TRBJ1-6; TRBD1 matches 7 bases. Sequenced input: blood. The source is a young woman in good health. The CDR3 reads CASSSSAGQTNSPLHF. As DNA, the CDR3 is TGTGCCAGCAGTTCATCCGCGGGACAGACTAATTCACCCCTCCACTTT.